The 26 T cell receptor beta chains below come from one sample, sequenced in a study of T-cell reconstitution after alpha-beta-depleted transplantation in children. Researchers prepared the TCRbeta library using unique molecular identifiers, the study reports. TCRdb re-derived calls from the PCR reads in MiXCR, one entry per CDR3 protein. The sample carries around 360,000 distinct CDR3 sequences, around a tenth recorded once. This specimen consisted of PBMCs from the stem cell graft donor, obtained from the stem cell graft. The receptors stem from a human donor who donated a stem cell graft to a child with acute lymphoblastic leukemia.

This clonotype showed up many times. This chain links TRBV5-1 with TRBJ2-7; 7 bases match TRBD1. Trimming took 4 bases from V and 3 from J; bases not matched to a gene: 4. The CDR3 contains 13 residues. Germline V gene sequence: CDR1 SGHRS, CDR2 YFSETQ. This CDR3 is CASSIRQGYEQYF. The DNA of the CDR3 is TGCGCCAGCAGCATACGACAGGGCTACGAGCAGTACTTC.

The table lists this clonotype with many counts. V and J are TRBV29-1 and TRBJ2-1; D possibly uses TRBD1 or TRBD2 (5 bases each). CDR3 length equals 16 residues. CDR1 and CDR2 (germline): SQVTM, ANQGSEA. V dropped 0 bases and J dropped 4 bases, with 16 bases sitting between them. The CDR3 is CSVEDLKGTNYNEQFF. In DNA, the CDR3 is TGCAGCGTTGAAGATCTAAAGGGGACCAATTACAATGAGCAGTTCTTC.

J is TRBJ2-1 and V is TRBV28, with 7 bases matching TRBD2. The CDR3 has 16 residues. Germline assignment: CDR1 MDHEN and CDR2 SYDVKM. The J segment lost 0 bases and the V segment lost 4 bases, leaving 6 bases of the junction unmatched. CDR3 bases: TGTGCCAGCAGTTCGGCGGGAGCGAACTCCTACAATGAGCAGTTCTTC. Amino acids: CASSSAGANSYNEQFF.

The CDR3: CASSQGQGASTDTQYF. The CDR3, as DNA: TGCGCCAGCAGCCAGGGACAGGGGGCTAGCACAGATACGCAGTATTTT. This chain uses TRBV5-1 with TRBJ2-3; TRBD1 agrees at 12 bases. The CDR3 loop spans 16 amino acids. Germline trimming cut 4 bases from V and 0 bases from J; bases unmatched to any gene: 3. Germline assignment: CDR1 SGHRS and CDR2 YFSETQ.

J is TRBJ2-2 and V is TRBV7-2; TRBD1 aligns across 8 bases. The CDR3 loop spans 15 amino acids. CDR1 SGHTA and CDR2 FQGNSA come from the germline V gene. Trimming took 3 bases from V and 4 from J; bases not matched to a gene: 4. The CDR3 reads CASSFRTGPTGELFF. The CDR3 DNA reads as TGTGCCAGCAGCTTTCGGACAGGGCCCACCGGGGAGCTGTTTTTT.

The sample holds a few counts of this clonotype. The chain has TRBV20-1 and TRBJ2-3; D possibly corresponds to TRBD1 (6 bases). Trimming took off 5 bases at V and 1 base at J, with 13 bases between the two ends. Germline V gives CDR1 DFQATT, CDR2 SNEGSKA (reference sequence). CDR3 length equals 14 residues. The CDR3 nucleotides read TGCAGTGCTGCCCCAGGGGTGGGCACAGATACGCAGTATTTT. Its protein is CSAAPGVGTDTQYF.

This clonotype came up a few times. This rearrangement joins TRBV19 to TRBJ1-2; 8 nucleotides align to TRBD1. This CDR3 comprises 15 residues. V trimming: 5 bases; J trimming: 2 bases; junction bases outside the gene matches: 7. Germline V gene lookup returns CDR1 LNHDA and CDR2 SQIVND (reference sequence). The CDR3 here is CASSPGDRGNYGYTF. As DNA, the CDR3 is TGTGCCAGTAGTCCCGGCGACAGGGGAAACTATGGCTACACCTTC.

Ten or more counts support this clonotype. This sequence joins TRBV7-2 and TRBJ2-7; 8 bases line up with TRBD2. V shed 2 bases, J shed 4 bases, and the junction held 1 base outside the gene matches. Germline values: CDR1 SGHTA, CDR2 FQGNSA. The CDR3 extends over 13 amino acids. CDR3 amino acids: CASSLTSGYEQYF. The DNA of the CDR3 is TGTGCCAGCAGCTTAACTAGCGGATACGAGCAGTACTTC.

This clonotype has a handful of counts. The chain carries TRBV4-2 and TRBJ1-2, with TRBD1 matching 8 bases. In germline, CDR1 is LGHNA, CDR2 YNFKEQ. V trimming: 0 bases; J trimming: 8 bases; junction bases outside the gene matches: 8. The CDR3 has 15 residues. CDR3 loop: CASSQDPDRAGGYTF. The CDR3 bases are TGTGCCAGCAGCCAAGATCCGGACAGGGCAGGAGGCTACACCTTC.

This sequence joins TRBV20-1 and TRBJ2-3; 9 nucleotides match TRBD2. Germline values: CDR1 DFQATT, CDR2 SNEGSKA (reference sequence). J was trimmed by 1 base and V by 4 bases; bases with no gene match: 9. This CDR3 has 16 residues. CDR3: CSAINTAGGRTDTQYF. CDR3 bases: TGCAGTGCTATTAATACGGCGGGAGGGCGCACAGATACGCAGTATTTT.

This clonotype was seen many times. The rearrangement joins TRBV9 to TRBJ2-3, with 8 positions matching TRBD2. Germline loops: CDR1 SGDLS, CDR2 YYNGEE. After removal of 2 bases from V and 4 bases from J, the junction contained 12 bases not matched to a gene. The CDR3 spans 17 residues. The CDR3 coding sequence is TGTGCCAGCAGCGTTACCGTTGCCGGGAGGGGCTCAGATACGCAGTATTTT. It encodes CASSVTVAGRGSDTQYF.

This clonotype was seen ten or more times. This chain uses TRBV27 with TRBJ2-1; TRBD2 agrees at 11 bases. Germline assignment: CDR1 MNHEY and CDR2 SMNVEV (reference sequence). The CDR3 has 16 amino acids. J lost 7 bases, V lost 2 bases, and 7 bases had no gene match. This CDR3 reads CASSLLGLAGSNEQFF. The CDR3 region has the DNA TGTGCCAGCAGTTTACTTGGACTAGCGGGTTCTAATGAGCAGTTCTTC.

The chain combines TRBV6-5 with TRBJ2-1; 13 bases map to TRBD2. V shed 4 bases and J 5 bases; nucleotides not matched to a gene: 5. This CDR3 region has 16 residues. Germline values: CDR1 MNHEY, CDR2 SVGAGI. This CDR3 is CASSLGLAGAHNEQFF. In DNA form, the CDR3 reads TGTGCCAGCAGTTTAGGACTAGCGGGAGCCCACAATGAGCAGTTCTTC.

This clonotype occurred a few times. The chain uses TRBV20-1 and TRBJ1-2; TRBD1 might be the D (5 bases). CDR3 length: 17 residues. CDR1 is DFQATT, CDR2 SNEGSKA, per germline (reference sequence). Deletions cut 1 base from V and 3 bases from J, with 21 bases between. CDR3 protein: CSARVGDSGDSYYGYTF. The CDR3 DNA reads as TGCAGTGCTAGAGTTGGAGACAGTGGCGACAGTTACTATGGCTACACCTTC.

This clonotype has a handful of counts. For the CDR3, the DNA is TGCGCCAGCAGCTTCCTGGGGGGGGAAGAGACCCAGTACTTC. It specifies CASSFLGGEETQYF. The chain is built from TRBV5-1 and TRBJ2-5; TRBD2 matches 7 bases. Germline CDR1 reads SGHRS; CDR2 reads YFSETQ. The V gene end was trimmed by 2 bases and the J gene end by 3 bases; junction bases not matched to a gene: 4. The CDR3 extends over 14 amino acids.

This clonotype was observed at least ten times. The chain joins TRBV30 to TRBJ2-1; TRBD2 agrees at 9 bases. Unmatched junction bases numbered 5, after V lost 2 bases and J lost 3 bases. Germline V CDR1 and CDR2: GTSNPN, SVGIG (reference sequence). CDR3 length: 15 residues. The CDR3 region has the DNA TGTGCCTGGAGTCTAGCGGGAATAGACTACAATGAGCAGTTCTTC. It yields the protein CAWSLAGIDYNEQFF.

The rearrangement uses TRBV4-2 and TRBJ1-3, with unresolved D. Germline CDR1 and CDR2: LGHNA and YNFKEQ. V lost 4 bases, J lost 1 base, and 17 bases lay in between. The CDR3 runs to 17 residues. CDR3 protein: CASSREQLQGSGNTIYF. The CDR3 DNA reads TGTGCCAGCAGCCGAGAACAGCTCCAAGGGTCTGGAAACACCATATATTTT.

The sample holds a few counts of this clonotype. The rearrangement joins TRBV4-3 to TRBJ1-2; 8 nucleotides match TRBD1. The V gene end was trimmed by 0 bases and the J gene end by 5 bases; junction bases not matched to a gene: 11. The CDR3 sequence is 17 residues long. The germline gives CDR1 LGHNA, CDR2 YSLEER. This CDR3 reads CASSQELRGPRGYGYTF. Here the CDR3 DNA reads TGCGCCAGCAGCCAAGAGCTCAGGGGGCCCCGTGGGTATGGCTACACCTTC.

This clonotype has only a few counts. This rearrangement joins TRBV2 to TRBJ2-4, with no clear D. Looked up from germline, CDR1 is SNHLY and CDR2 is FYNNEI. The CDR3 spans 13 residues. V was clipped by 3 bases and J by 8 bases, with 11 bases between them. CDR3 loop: CASSDSVKDIQYF. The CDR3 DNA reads TGTGCCAGCAGTGACTCCGTGAAGGACATTCAGTACTTC. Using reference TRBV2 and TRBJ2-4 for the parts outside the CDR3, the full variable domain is EPEVTQTPSHQVTQMGQEVILRCVPISNHLYFYWYRQILGQKVEFLVSFYNNEISEKSEIFDDQFSVERPDGSNFTLKIRSTKLEDSAMYFCASSDSVKDIQYFGAGTRLSVL.

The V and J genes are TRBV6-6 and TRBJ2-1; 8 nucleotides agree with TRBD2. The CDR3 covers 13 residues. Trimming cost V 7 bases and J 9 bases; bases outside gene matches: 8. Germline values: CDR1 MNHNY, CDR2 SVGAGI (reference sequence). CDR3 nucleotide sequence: TGTGCCAGCAATGACGGGAGGGGGGTTGAGCAGTTCTTC. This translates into CASNDGRGVEQFF.

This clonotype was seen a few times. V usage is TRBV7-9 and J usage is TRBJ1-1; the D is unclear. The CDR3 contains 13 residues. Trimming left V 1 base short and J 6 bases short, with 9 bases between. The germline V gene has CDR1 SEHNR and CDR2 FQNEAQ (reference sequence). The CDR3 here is CASSLESLPEAFF. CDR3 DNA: TGTGCCAGCAGCTTAGAGTCGCTCCCTGAAGCTTTCTTT.

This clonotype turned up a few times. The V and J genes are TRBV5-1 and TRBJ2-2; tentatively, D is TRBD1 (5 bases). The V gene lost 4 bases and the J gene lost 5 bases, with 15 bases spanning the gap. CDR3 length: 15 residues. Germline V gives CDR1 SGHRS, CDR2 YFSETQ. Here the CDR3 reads CASSGKNRGTGELFF. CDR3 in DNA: TGCGCCAGCAGCGGCAAAAATAGGGGAACCGGGGAGCTGTTTTTT.

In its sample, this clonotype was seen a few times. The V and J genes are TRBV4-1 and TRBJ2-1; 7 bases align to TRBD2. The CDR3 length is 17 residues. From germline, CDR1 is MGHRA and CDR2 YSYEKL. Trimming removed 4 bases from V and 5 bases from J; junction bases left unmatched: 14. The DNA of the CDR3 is TGCGCCAGCAGCCGACGGTGGGGGGGGAGCGGTGACAATGAGCAGTTCTTC. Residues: CASSRRWGGSGDNEQFF.

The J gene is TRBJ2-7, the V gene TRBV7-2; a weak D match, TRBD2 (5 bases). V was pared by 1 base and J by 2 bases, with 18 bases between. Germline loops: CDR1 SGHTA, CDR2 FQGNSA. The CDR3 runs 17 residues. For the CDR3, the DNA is TGTGCCAGCAGCTTAGGGGTTCACGGACTCCTTCCCTACGAGCAGTACTTC. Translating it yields CASSLGVHGLLPYEQYF.

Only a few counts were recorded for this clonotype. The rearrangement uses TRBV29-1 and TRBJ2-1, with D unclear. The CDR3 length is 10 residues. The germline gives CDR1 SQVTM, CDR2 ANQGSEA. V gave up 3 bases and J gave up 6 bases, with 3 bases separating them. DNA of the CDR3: TGCAGCGTTGACCTCAATGAGCAGTTCTTC. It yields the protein CSVDLNEQFF.

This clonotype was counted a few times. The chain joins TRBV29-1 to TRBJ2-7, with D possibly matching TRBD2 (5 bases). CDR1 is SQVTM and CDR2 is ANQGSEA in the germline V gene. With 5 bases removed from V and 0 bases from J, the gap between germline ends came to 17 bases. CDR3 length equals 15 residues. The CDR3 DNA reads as TGCAGCGTTCTCAACCGGACTCAAAGCTCCTACGAGCAGTACTTC. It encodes CSVLNRTQSSYEQYF.